This is a list of T cell receptor beta chains from one sample in a study of blood T cells in healthy people across ages. TCRdb redid the calling of the 5' RACE reads with MiXCR, one entry per CDR3 protein. This table holds over 1.5 million distinct CDR3 sequences, approximately 50% found once. Sequencing was performed on blood. These receptors all stem from a woman in her forties in good health. Each CDR3 is given with its conserved first and last residue. Each record gives: V gene, J gene, clone size, D gene, CDR3 length, CDR3 protein, CDR3 DNA. A D gene is named only where the DNA matches it firmly. Only some rows state a clone size, as once, few, many or a class for expanded clones.

V: TRBV7-2; J: TRBJ2-3; size: few; D: .; length: 15; CDR3: CASSLNQGGLDTQYF; DNA: TGTGCCAGCAGCTTAAACCAGGGGGGACTAGATACGCAGTATTTT
V: TRBV20-1; J: TRBJ1-4; size: few; D: TRBD1; length: 13; CDR3: CSASHRGREKLFF; DNA: TGCAGTGCTAGCCACAGGGGACGCGAAAAACTGTTTTTT
V: TRBV4-2; J: TRBJ2-5; size: few; D: .; length: 14; CDR3: CASSQDLRRGTQYF; DNA: TGTGCCAGCAGCCAAGATCTAAGGCGGGGGACCCAGTACTTC
V: TRBV24-1; J: TRBJ2-3; size: few; D: .; length: 15; CDR3: CATSDRGGVTDTQYF; DNA: TGTGCCACCAGTGACCGCGGCGGGGTTACAGATACGCAGTATTTT
V: TRBV9; J: TRBJ2-3; size: .; D: TRBD2; length: 16; CDR3: CASSVLLAGVIDTQYF; DNA: TGTGCCAGCAGCGTCCTGCTAGCGGGGGTCATAGATACGCAGTATTTT
V: TRBV29-1; J: TRBJ2-7; size: few; D: TRBD1; length: 15; CDR3: CSVTSTGVNPYEQYF; DNA: TGCAGCGTGACCTCTACAGGGGTCAACCCCTACGAGCAGTACTTC
V: TRBV12-3/TRBV12-4; J: TRBJ1-2; size: .; D: .; length: 12; CDR3: CATDSLNYGYTF; DNA: TGTGCCACGGACAGCCTTAACTATGGCTACACCTTC
V: TRBV7-2; J: TRBJ2-5; size: .; D: TRBD2; length: 13; CDR3: CASSPSGEKTQYF; DNA: TGTGCCAGCAGCCCTAGCGGGGAGAAGACCCAGTACTTC
V: TRBV28; J: TRBJ1-6; size: .; D: .; length: 13; CDR3: CASSEDGNSPLHF; DNA: TGTGCCAGCAGTGAAGACGGTAATTCACCCCTCCACTTT
V: TRBV9; J: TRBJ1-2; size: .; D: TRBD1; length: 16; CDR3: CASSGRGTGPRYGYTF; DNA: TGTGCCAGCAGCGGAAGAGGGACAGGGCCCCGCTATGGCTACACCTTC
V: TRBV5-8; J: TRBJ2-3; size: .; D: .; length: 14; CDR3: CASSVHRDWKAQYF; DNA: TGTGCCAGCAGCGTCCACCGGGACTGGAAGGCGCAGTATTTT
V: TRBV10-3; J: TRBJ2-5; size: .; D: .; length: 13; CDR3: CAISDEHSETQYF; DNA: TGTGCCATCAGTGACGAGCACTCGGAGACCCAGTACTTC
V: TRBV28; J: TRBJ2-5; size: .; D: .; length: 15; CDR3: CASSLGRGTQETQYF; DNA: TGTGCCAGCAGTTTAGGGCGGGGAACGCAAGAGACCCAGTACTTC
V: TRBV6-2/TRBV6-3; J: TRBJ2-3; size: .; D: .; length: 19; CDR3: CASSYPPQGLPPSTDTQYF; DNA: TGTGCCAGCAGTTACCCTCCACAGGGACTCCCTCCTAGCACAGATACGCAGTATTTT
V: TRBV27; J: TRBJ1-2; size: .; D: .; length: 15; CDR3: CASARRDPSREGYTF; DNA: TGTGCCAGCGCCCGCCGGGACCCTTCTAGGGAGGGCTACACCTTC
V: TRBV20-1; J: TRBJ2-7; size: .; D: TRBD1; length: 13; CDR3: CSATRDRVYEQYF; DNA: TGCAGTGCTACTCGGGACAGGGTCTACGAGCAGTACTTC
V: TRBV6-2/TRBV6-3; J: TRBJ2-5; size: .; D: .; length: 16; CDR3: CASSSSLPEGRETQYF; DNA: TGTGCCAGCAGCTCTTCCCTCCCTGAGGGCCGAGAGACCCAGTACTTC
V: TRBV19; J: TRBJ2-1; size: .; D: TRBD2; length: 16; CDR3: CASSKSSGLGYNEQFF; DNA: TGTGCCAGTAGTAAATCTAGCGGGCTAGGCTACAATGAGCAGTTCTTC
V: TRBV6-5; J: TRBJ2-7; size: few; D: .; length: 14; CDR3: CASSYSHRAYEQYF; DNA: TGTGCCAGCAGTTACTCGCACAGGGCGTACGAGCAGTACTTC
V: TRBV20-1; J: TRBJ1-5; size: .; D: TRBD1; length: 14; CDR3: CSATRDRDGQPQHF; DNA: TGCAGTGCTACCCGGGACAGGGACGGTCAGCCCCAGCATTTT
V: TRBV5-1; J: TRBJ2-1; size: few; D: .; length: 15; CDR3: CASDGGLGGRDEQFF; DNA: TGCGCCAGCGATGGGGGACTAGGGGGCCGGGATGAGCAGTTCTTC
V: TRBV21-1; J: TRBJ2-5; size: .; D: .; length: 16; CDR3: CASSKVPHNPQETQYF; DNA: TGTGCCAGCAGCAAAGTGCCCCATAACCCCCAAGAGACCCAGTACTTC
V: TRBV7-2; J: TRBJ1-2; size: .; D: .; length: 12; CDR3: CASSPTQYDATF; DNA: TGTGCCAGCAGTCCGACCCAGTACGATGCCACCTTC
V: TRBV14; J: TRBJ2-5; size: few; D: .; length: 11; CDR3: CASSQAAGQYF; DNA: TGTGCCAGCAGCCAAGCAGCTGGGCAGTACTTC
V: TRBV25-1; J: TRBJ2-5; size: few; D: .; length: 13; CDR3: CASSEPRWGEQYF; DNA: TGTGCCAGCAGTGAACCTCGGTGGGGGGAGCAGTACTTC
V: TRBV5-1; J: TRBJ1-6; size: once; D: TRBD1; length: 19; CDR3: CASSSMQGQGTLGGSPLHF; DNA: TGCGCCAGCAGCTCGATGCAGGGACAGGGGACTTTGGGGGGTTCACCCCTCCACTTT
V: TRBV5-1; J: TRBJ2-1; size: .; D: TRBD1; length: 16; CDR3: CASSRVGQGAYNEQFF; DNA: TGCGCCAGCAGTCGGGTGGGACAGGGGGCCTACAATGAGCAGTTCTTC
V: TRBV7-2; J: TRBJ1-1; size: .; D: .; length: 14; CDR3: CASSLGPTLTEAFF; DNA: TGTGCCAGCAGCTTAGGTCCAACCCTGACTGAAGCTTTCTTT
V: TRBV12-3/TRBV12-4; J: TRBJ1-4; size: once; D: .; length: 15; CDR3: CASSSRTDFNEKLFF; DNA: TGTGCCAGCAGTTCCCGGACAGATTTCAATGAAAAACTGTTTTTT
V: TRBV10-3; J: TRBJ2-1; size: few; D: .; length: 14; CDR3: CAISEPAAGNEQFF; DNA: TGTGCCATCAGTGAGCCCGCGGCGGGCAATGAGCAGTTCTTC
V: TRBV10-3; J: TRBJ2-1; size: many; D: TRBD2; length: 14; CDR3: CASSGLAGGNEQFF; DNA: TGTGCCAGCTCGGGACTAGCGGGGGGAAATGAGCAGTTCTTC
V: TRBV7-9; J: TRBJ2-7; size: .; D: .; length: 12; CDR3: CASSTSSNEQYF; DNA: TGTGCCAGCAGCACTAGCAGCAACGAGCAGTACTTC
V: TRBV15; J: TRBJ1-5; size: .; D: .; length: 12; CDR3: CATSRVGQPQHF; DNA: TGTGCCACCAGCAGAGTGGGTCAGCCCCAGCATTTT